Listed below are T cell receptor beta chains from one sample, sequenced in a study of T cells in Graves' hyperthyroidism and ophthalmopathy. MiXCR, run by TCRdb on the multiplex PCR reads, gives a single entry per CDR3 protein. Counted here are around 620,000 distinct CDR3 sequences, around 16% occurring once; the ten biggest clones make up 3% to 4.5%. Sample: blood. The receptors stem from a woman aged 25 to 39 with Graves' hyperthyroidism. Both conserved end residues are part of each CDR3. The D gene is left open where the match is weak. Only part of the rows carry a size: once, few, many, or a class if the clone is expanded.

TRBJ2-7 | many | TRBV28 | TRBD2 | TGTGCCAGCAGTTTCCCTACTAGCGGGAGGGCTGTCGAGCAGTACTTC | CASSFPTSGRAVEQYF
TRBJ2-7 | few | TRBV5-5 | TRBD2 | TGTGCCAGCAGCTGGGCGAGCGGGGGTACCCCCTACGAGCAGTACTTC | CASSWASGGTPYEQYF
TRBJ1-1 | . | TRBV6-2/TRBV6-3 | TRBD1 | TGTGCCAGCAGTGTGACAGGGGGCGCGATGGACACTGAAGCTTTCTTT | CASSVTGGAMDTEAFF
TRBJ2-1 | . | TRBV12-3/TRBV12-4 | . | TGTGCCAGCAGGAACAGGGAATCCAACAATGAGCAGTTCTTC | CASRNRESNNEQFF
TRBJ1-1 | . | TRBV28 | . | TGTGCCAGCAGTTTTCACGGGACGGGGGGAATGAACACTGAAGCTTTCTTT | CASSFHGTGGMNTEAFF
TRBJ1-1 | many | TRBV12-3/TRBV12-4 | . | TGTGCCAGCAGCTTCGGGGGAGACACTGAAGCTTTCTTT | CASSFGGDTEAFF
TRBJ2-5 | many | TRBV20-1 | TRBD1 | TGCAGTGCTCGAACGGACAGGCAAGAGACCCAGTACTTC | CSARTDRQETQYF
TRBJ2-7 | many | TRBV6-1 | . | TGTGCCATCGGTTTACAGGGAATTGGATTCTACGAGGAACAGTACTTC | CAIGLQGIGFYEEQYF
TRBJ1-5 | many | TRBV7-2 | . | TGTGCCAGCAGCTTAAGTTTTGGCGATCAGCCCCAGCATTTT | CASSLSFGDQPQHF
TRBJ2-7 | many | TRBV30 | TRBD1 | TGTGCCTGGAGTGTAATCGGACAGGGTTACGAGCAGTACTTC | CAWSVIGQGYEQYF
TRBJ1-5 | . | TRBV9 | . | TGTGCCAGCAGCGTAGCAGGACAGCCAAATCAGCCCCAGCATTTT | CASSVAGQPNQPQHF
TRBJ1-1 | many | TRBV28 | TRBD1 | TGTGCCAGCAGTTCCGTGGACAGGGCCAACACTGAAGCTTTCTTT | CASSSVDRANTEAFF
TRBJ2-1 | few | TRBV29-1 | TRBD1 | TGCAGCGTTGAGCCGGGCAGGACAGGGGGATACAATGAGCAGTTCTTC | CSVEPGRTGGYNEQFF
TRBJ2-7 | . | TRBV20-1 | TRBD2 | TGCAGTGCTAGACGAACCGGGACTAGCGGGAGTTACGAGCAGTACTTC | CSARRTGTSGSYEQYF
TRBJ2-7 | many | TRBV7-9 | . | TGTGCCAGCAGTTCCGGCCCATACGAGCAGTACTTC | CASSSGPYEQYF
TRBJ1-1 | . | TRBV12-3/TRBV12-4 | TRBD1 | TGTGCCAGCAGCTTTAGACAGGGAATCACTGAAGCTTTCTTT | CASSFRQGITEAFF
TRBJ2-2 | . | TRBV28 | . | TGTGCCAGCTCCCTTCCTCGGGGCACCGGGGAGCTGTTTTTT | CASSLPRGTGELFF
TRBJ1-4 | few | TRBV4-3 | TRBD1 | TGCGCCAGCAGCCAAAGGGACAGGGGTCAAAAACTGTTTTTT | CASSQRDRGQKLFF
TRBJ2-3 | many | TRBV29-1 | TRBD1 | TGCAGCGTTGAGGGGGGACAGGGGTTTCCAGATACGCAGTATTTT | CSVEGGQGFPDTQYF
TRBJ2-7 | many | TRBV10-3 | TRBD1 | TGTGCCATCAGTGAGTGGGGGACAGGGGGAACCTACGAGCAGTACTTC | CAISEWGTGGTYEQYF
TRBJ2-3 | few | TRBV3-1 | TRBD2 | TGTGCCAGCAGCCAAGTTGCGGGAGTGGAGTGGGCAGATACGCAGTATTTT | CASSQVAGVEWADTQYF
TRBJ1-1 | many | TRBV27 | TRBD1 | TGTGCCAGCAGTCATGGTAGGGGGCTGCACACTGAAGCTTTCTTT | CASSHGRGLHTEAFF
TRBJ2-1 | few | TRBV20-1 | TRBD2 | TGCAGTGCTAGTTCTTGGGCGGGGGGACCATCGGGGGAGCAGTTCTTC | CSASSWAGGPSGEQFF
TRBJ2-3 | many | TRBV3-1 | TRBD2 | TGTGCCAGCAGCCCCCCCTTCTCGGGAGGCGGAGATACGCAGTATTTT | CASSPPFSGGGDTQYF